Presented here are 12 T cell receptor beta chains from one specimen sequenced in a study of beta chain features in type 1 diabetes (dated by TCRdb to 2017 to 2018). No antigen is known for these receptors. What the study reported, not specific to this receptor: In all four CD4+ subsets, TCRB CDR3 length was moderately but significantly shorter in type 1 diabetes patients.

The method behind the library was the immunoSEQ multiplex PCR assay. The entire isolated RNA was reverse transcribed using the High Capacity cDNA Reverse Transcription Kit, and thus expressed TCRB transcripts were sequenced. TCRdb retrieved this table from immuneACCESS and kept in-frame rearrangements only. Not all clones are present; in checked studies, unresolved V genes account for under half, and no reason is known for the remainder. Across this sample there are approximately 600,000 clones, with 9.5% to 15% seen only once. The top ten clonotypes cover roughly 0.11% of the sample. The sample comprised naive CD4+ T cells from blood. The cell subset or site label, as the study defines it: true naive CD4+ T cells. All receptors come from a man younger than 40 with type 1 diabetes.

This clone was found a few times. The rearrangement uses TRBV14 and TRBJ2-5; perhaps D is TRBD1 or TRBD2 (5 bases each). V was pared by 3 bases and J by 5 bases, with 10 bases between. CDR3 size: 13 residues. Looked up from germline, CDR1 is SGHDN and CDR2 is FVKESK. The CDR3 sequence is CASSHSGTETQYF. In DNA form, the CDR3 reads TGTGCCAGCAGCCATTCAGGGACGGAGACCCAGTACTTC.

This clone turned up a few times. The chain is built from TRBV9 and TRBJ1-2; TRBD1 might be the D (6 bases). The CDR3 length is 13 residues. Trimming took off 3 bases at V and 8 bases at J, with 14 bases between the two ends. The germline CDR1 and CDR2 sequences are SGDLS and YYNGEE. The CDR3 DNA is TGTGCCAGCAGCGAGATCGGGGGCCGAGGCTACACCTTC. It encodes CASSEIGGRGYTF.

The CDR3 loop is CAISAGAANYGYTF. The CDR3 nucleotides read TGTGCCATCAGTGCAGGAGCGGCTAACTATGGCTACACCTTC. This chain connects TRBV10-3 to TRBJ1-2; D uncertain. Trimming took off 4 bases at V and 0 bases at J, with 9 bases between the two ends. This CDR3 is 14 amino acids long. Germline V gene sequence: CDR1 ENHRY, CDR2 SYGVKD.

As regards this clone: Different DNA sequences within this sample yield the same CDR3. DNA of the CDR3: TGCGCCAGCAGCTTCGGACTAGCGGGGGCGTACCAAGAGACCCAGTACTTC. Amino acids: CASSFGLAGAYQETQYF. The chain couples TRBV5-1 to TRBJ2-5, with 13 nucleotides matching TRBD2. CDR3 length: 17 amino acids. V lost 2 bases and J lost 0; bases outside the gene matches: 4. CDR1 and CDR2 from the germline V gene are SGHRS and YFSETQ.

This clone showed up just a few times. The chain recombines TRBV9 with TRBJ2-3; 9 bases line up with TRBD1. Per the germline V gene, CDR1 is SGDLS and CDR2 is YYNGEE. V dropped 4 bases and J dropped 8; count of bases not matched to a gene: 11. The length of the CDR3 is 15 residues. The CDR3 region is CASSQTWTGEGTQYF. CDR3 in DNA: TGTGCCAGCAGCCAAACGTGGACAGGGGAGGGTACGCAGTATTTT.

J is TRBJ2-3 and V is TRBV7-8, with D unresolved. V shed 0 bases and J shed 1 base, with 8 bases lying between them. Germline V gene data show CDR1 as SGHVS and CDR2 as FQNEAQ. The CDR3 loop spans 15 amino acids. CDR3 in amino acids: CASSLAYLGTDTQYF. DNA for the CDR3: TGTGCCAGCAGCTTAGCGTACCTAGGCACAGATACGCAGTATTTT.

The rearrangement uses TRBV29-1 and TRBJ1-4; TRBD1 aligns across 7 bases. V lost 6 bases to trimming and J lost 0 bases; unmatched junction nucleotides: 10. Germline V gene data show CDR1 as SQVTM and CDR2 as ANQGSEA. CDR3 size: 16 residues. CDR3 amino acids: CSVTAQGDATNEKLFF. For the CDR3, the DNA is TGCAGCGTGACGGCCCAGGGGGATGCAACTAATGAAAAACTGTTTTTT.

This clone was recorded a few times. V is TRBV7-3 and J is TRBJ2-5, with D tentatively TRBD2 (5 bases). Germline V CDR1 and CDR2: SGHTA, FQGTGA. This CDR3 has 13 residues. The V end was cut by 2 bases, the J end by 5 bases, with 9 bases between. The CDR3, as DNA: TGTGCCAGCAGCTTAGCCGGGATGGAGACCCAGTACTTC. This translates into CASSLAGMETQYF.

This clone has only a few counts. The genes are TRBV30 and TRBJ2-7, with a tentative D call TRBD1 (5 bases). The CDR3 is 11 residues long. The ends were cut back, 5 bases at V and 0 bases at J, with 5 bases in the middle. The V gene's germline CDR1 is GTSNPN and CDR2 SVGIG (reference sequence). CDR3 sequence: CAWGASYEQYF. The DNA for the CDR3 is TGTGCCTGGGGGGCCTCCTACGAGCAGTACTTC.

The chain couples TRBV5-4 to TRBJ1-6; D not certain. V was trimmed by 2 bases and J by 0 bases, leaving 9 bases between them. Looked up from germline, CDR1 is SGHNT and CDR2 is YYREEE (reference sequence). The CDR3 spans 16 residues. As DNA, the CDR3 is TGTGCCAGCAGCTTTAAGATGAGCTCCTATAATTCACCCCTCCACTTT. It specifies CASSFKMSSYNSPLHF.

Comments on this clone: This CDR3 is also generated by other DNA sequences in the sample. This chain connects TRBV18 to TRBJ2-5, with D tentatively TRBD2 (5 bases). The germline CDR1 and CDR2 sequences are KGHSH and LQKENI. The CDR3 sequence is 14 residues long. V dropped 3 bases and J dropped 1 base, with 9 bases sitting between them. CDR3 DNA sequence: TGTGCCAGCTCACCCCCGGGATTCCAAGAGACCCAGTACTTC. This encodes CASSPPGFQETQYF.

This clone appeared many times. This chain uses TRBV15 with TRBJ1-4; no reliable D call. With 1 base removed from V and 8 bases from J, the gap between germline ends came to 5 bases. This CDR3 spans 12 amino acids. Germline values: CDR1 LNHNV, CDR2 YYDKDF (reference sequence). CDR3: CATSRVGEKLFF. The CDR3 DNA reads TGTGCCACCAGCAGAGTTGGGGAAAAACTGTTTTTT.